The 3 T cell receptor beta chains given below trace back to one sample, sequenced in a study of T-cell memory formation after mild COVID-19. TCRdb analysed the 5' RACE reads with MiXCR anew, one entry per CDR3 protein. This sample has 130,000 to 150,000 distinct CDR3 sequences, with approximately 6% found just once. The sample was PBMCs or a T cell subset sorted from them (not recorded which). Source of these receptors: an adult woman who had mild COVID-19 (a few samples of this study predate the infection). Cell type and time point are not known.

The chain couples TRBV10-3 to TRBJ2-4; D remains ambiguous. CDR1 is ENHRY, CDR2 SYGVKD, per germline. This CDR3 region has 16 residues. Trimming shortened V by 2 bases and J by 0 bases, and 11 bases separated the two germline ends. CDR3 coding DNA: TGTGCCATCAGTGAGGGTAGCCTGGTAGCCAAAAACATTCAGTACTTC. This translates into CAISEGSLVAKNIQYF.

The sample holds a few counts of this clonotype. For the CDR3, the DNA is TGCGCCAGCAGCGAACAACAGGGTTACGAGCAGTACTTC. Amino acids: CASSEQQGYEQYF. The chain carries TRBV4-1 and TRBJ2-7; TRBD1 is a possible D gene (6 bases). The CDR3 runs to 13 residues. Trimming took 5 bases from V and 4 from J, leaving 12 bases between them. Germline V CDR1 and CDR2: MGHRA, YSYEKL.

The chain links TRBV7-2 to TRBJ2-4; possible D gene TRBD1, 5 bases. CDR1 SGHTA and CDR2 FQGNSA come from the germline V gene. The CDR3 extends over 16 amino acids. Trimming shortened V by 0 bases and J by 0 bases, and 9 bases separated the two germline ends. The DNA of the CDR3 is TGTGCCAGCAGCTTAGCGGTGGGGCTAGCCAAAAACATTCAGTACTTC. Its protein product is CASSLAVGLAKNIQYF.